Listed below are T cell receptor beta chains from one sample, sequenced in a study of blood T cell repertoires in COVID-19. Repertoires were generated with immunoSEQ multiplex PCR, while TCRdb's copy carries only in-frame clones and drops some. The sample has about 60,000 clones, 72% seen once. The sequencing input was peripheral blood. The receptors shown here come from a woman aged 70-85 years with COVID-19, enrolled during active disease. The CDR3 runs from the conserved cysteine through the conserved F or W. Each record gives: CDR3 DNA, CDR3 protein, J gene, D gene, V gene, clone size. D genes are given only for firm matches. The size entry is marked missing in some rows and otherwise reads once, few, many or a size class.

CDR3 DNA: TGTGCCAGTAGTATCACGACTAGCGGGAGGGCCACTGAGCAGTTCTTC
CDR3 protein: CASSITTSGRATEQFF
J gene: TRBJ2-1
D gene: TRBD2
V gene: TRBV19
clone size: .

CDR3 DNA: TGTGCCAGCAACCCAGACGGGTCCTACGAGCAGTACTTC
CDR3 protein: CASNPDGSYEQYF
J gene: TRBJ2-7
D gene: .
V gene: TRBV9
clone size: .

CDR3 DNA: TGTGCCAGCAGTTTTTGGACTAGCGGGAATGAGCAGTTCTTC
CDR3 protein: CASSFWTSGNEQFF
J gene: TRBJ2-1
D gene: TRBD2
V gene: TRBV27
clone size: few

CDR3 DNA: TGCGCCAGCAGTTTGGACGGGGGGCTGTCGGGCGAGCAGTACTTC
CDR3 protein: CASSLDGGLSGEQYF
J gene: TRBJ2-7
D gene: .
V gene: TRBV5-1
clone size: .

CDR3 DNA: TGTGCCAGCAGTGATGCGACAGGCTACGAGCAGTACTTC
CDR3 protein: CASSDATGYEQYF
J gene: TRBJ2-7
D gene: .
V gene: TRBV6-1
clone size: .

CDR3 DNA: TGTGCCAGCAGCTTAGATTTGCGTCGAGCGGGAGAAAAACTGTTTTTT
CDR3 protein: CASSLDLRRAGEKLFF
J gene: TRBJ1-4
D gene: .
V gene: TRBV7-2
clone size: once

CDR3 DNA: TGTGCCAGCAGCGTAGCTTTCGGGGAGCTGTTTTTT
CDR3 protein: CASSVAFGELFF
J gene: TRBJ2-2
D gene: .
V gene: TRBV9
clone size: .

CDR3 DNA: TGCGCCAGCAGCCAGGGCCGGGGGTCTCGGTCACCCCTCCACTTT
CDR3 protein: CASSQGRGSRSPLHF
J gene: TRBJ1-6
D gene: .
V gene: TRBV4-3
clone size: .

CDR3 DNA: TGTGCCAGCTCACCGGGGCAGTTTAGCAATCAGCCCCAGCATTTT
CDR3 protein: CASSPGQFSNQPQHF
J gene: TRBJ1-5
D gene: .
V gene: TRBV18
clone size: .

CDR3 DNA: TGTGCCAGTAGTATACGGGAGGACACTGAAGCTTTCTTT
CDR3 protein: CASSIREDTEAFF
J gene: TRBJ1-1
D gene: .
V gene: TRBV19
clone size: once

CDR3 DNA: TGTGCCAGCTCACCCTCCCAGGGGGATATCACCTTC
CDR3 protein: CASSPSQGDITF
J gene: TRBJ1-2
D gene: TRBD1
V gene: TRBV18
clone size: .

CDR3 DNA: TGTGCCGGGGGGGGCAGTTTCACAGATACGCAGTATTTT
CDR3 protein: CAGGGSFTDTQYF
J gene: TRBJ2-3
D gene: .
V gene: TRBV28
clone size: .

CDR3 DNA: TGTGCCAGCAGCGCTCAGGGTGGGGATGGCTACACCTTC
CDR3 protein: CASSAQGGDGYTF
J gene: TRBJ1-2
D gene: .
V gene: TRBV9
clone size: .

CDR3 DNA: TGCAGTGCTCCCCTGAATGAAAAACTGTTTTTT
CDR3 protein: CSAPLNEKLFF
J gene: TRBJ1-4
D gene: .
V gene: TRBV20-1
clone size: once

CDR3 DNA: TGTGCCAGCAGCACCCCGGGACAACCTAGTCGGTCACCCCTCCACTTT
CDR3 protein: CASSTPGQPSRSPLHF
J gene: TRBJ1-6
D gene: .
V gene: TRBV6-2/TRBV6-3
clone size: .

CDR3 DNA: TGTGCCAGCAGCGCCACTAGCGGCGAGAACACCGGGGAGCTGTTTTTT
CDR3 protein: CASSATSGENTGELFF
J gene: TRBJ2-2
D gene: TRBD2
V gene: TRBV25-1
clone size: .

CDR3 DNA: TGTGCCAGCAGTGAACCGGGGGGTAGGGACACTAATGAAAAACTGTTTTTT
CDR3 protein: CASSEPGGRDTNEKLFF
J gene: TRBJ1-4
D gene: .
V gene: TRBV2
clone size: .

CDR3 DNA: TGTGCCAGCAGCTTGGGGTTGGGGGCCTCCTACGAGCAGTACTTC
CDR3 protein: CASSLGLGASYEQYF
J gene: TRBJ2-7
D gene: .
V gene: TRBV5-4
clone size: .

CDR3 DNA: TGTGCCAGCAGCCAACCAACAGGGAGCTCCTACAATGAGCAGTTCTTC
CDR3 protein: CASSQPTGSSYNEQFF
J gene: TRBJ2-1
D gene: .
V gene: TRBV5-6
clone size: .

CDR3 DNA: TGTGCCAGCAGCTTAGGGCTGAGGGGGACAGATACGCAGTATTTT
CDR3 protein: CASSLGLRGTDTQYF
J gene: TRBJ2-3
D gene: .
V gene: TRBV7-2
clone size: .

CDR3 DNA: TGTGCCAGCAGCGTAGGTGGGACAGGGTACTACGAGCAGTACTTC
CDR3 protein: CASSVGGTGYYEQYF
J gene: TRBJ2-7
D gene: TRBD1
V gene: TRBV9
clone size: .

CDR3 DNA: TGTGCCATCAGTGAGTCTGGGCGAGCTGAAGCTTTCTTT
CDR3 protein: CAISESGRAEAFF
J gene: TRBJ1-1
D gene: .
V gene: TRBV10-3
clone size: .

CDR3 DNA: TGTGCCAGTAGTACGGACAGGGGGACACCCCTCCACTTT
CDR3 protein: CASSTDRGTPLHF
J gene: TRBJ1-6
D gene: TRBD1
V gene: TRBV19
clone size: .

CDR3 DNA: TGTGCCAGCAGCGCCGGTCCAGGGCCTGGAAACACCATATATTTT
CDR3 protein: CASSAGPGPGNTIYF
J gene: TRBJ1-3
D gene: .
V gene: TRBV9
clone size: .

CDR3 DNA: TGCGCCAGCAGCTCGACCGTACTAGCGGGATCCACAGATACGCAGTATTTT
CDR3 protein: CASSSTVLAGSTDTQYF
J gene: TRBJ2-3
D gene: TRBD2
V gene: TRBV5-1
clone size: once

CDR3 DNA: TGTGCCAGCAGGGTTCTAACGCAGGGGTTGTCCGCCGCGAACACTGAAGCTTTCTTT
CDR3 protein: CASRVLTQGLSAANTEAFF
J gene: TRBJ1-1
D gene: .
V gene: TRBV7-2
clone size: .

CDR3 DNA: TGTGCCAGTAGTATTCGGGGACAGGGGAACACTGAAGCTTTCTTT
CDR3 protein: CASSIRGQGNTEAFF
J gene: TRBJ1-1
D gene: TRBD1
V gene: TRBV19
clone size: .

CDR3 DNA: TGTGCCAGCAGCCAACTGGACACTGAAGCTTTCTTT
CDR3 protein: CASSQLDTEAFF
J gene: TRBJ1-1
D gene: .
V gene: TRBV11-1
clone size: medium-sized

CDR3 DNA: TGTGCCAGCAGTTACTCGGTAGCGGAGCTGCGGATTGAGCAGTTCTTC
CDR3 protein: CASSYSVAELRIEQFF
J gene: TRBJ2-1
D gene: .
V gene: TRBV6-2/TRBV6-3
clone size: .

CDR3 DNA: TGTGCCAGCTCAAGAGGGACTAGCGGGGAGGAGACCCAGTACTTC
CDR3 protein: CASSRGTSGEETQYF
J gene: TRBJ2-5
D gene: TRBD2
V gene: TRBV18
clone size: .

CDR3 DNA: TGTGCCAGTCGCCTGGGGGGCGGGAGTAAGCCCGGGGAGCTGTTTTTT
CDR3 protein: CASRLGGGSKPGELFF
J gene: TRBJ2-2
D gene: .
V gene: TRBV19
clone size: .

CDR3 DNA: TGTGCCAGCGGGGGGACAGGGAGCTACGAGCAGTACTTC
CDR3 protein: CASGGTGSYEQYF
J gene: TRBJ2-7
D gene: TRBD1
V gene: TRBV2
clone size: .

CDR3 DNA: TGCGCCAGCAGCCAAAGACGGACTAGCGGCACCGGGGAGCTGTTTTTT
CDR3 protein: CASSQRRTSGTGELFF
J gene: TRBJ2-2
D gene: TRBD2
V gene: TRBV4-1
clone size: .

CDR3 DNA: TGCGCCAGCAGCCAAGAAGTGGCAGCTAACTATGGCTACACCTTC
CDR3 protein: CASSQEVAANYGYTF
J gene: TRBJ1-2
D gene: .
V gene: TRBV4-1
clone size: .

CDR3 DNA: TGTGCCAGCAGTTACCCCGTTAGACTGAGCACAGATACGCAGTATTTT
CDR3 protein: CASSYPVRLSTDTQYF
J gene: TRBJ2-3
D gene: .
V gene: TRBV6-2/TRBV6-3
clone size: .

CDR3 DNA: TGTGCCAGCAGCTTCGGAGCAAACACCGGGGAGCTGTTTTTT
CDR3 protein: CASSFGANTGELFF
J gene: TRBJ2-2
D gene: .
V gene: TRBV13
clone size: .

CDR3 DNA: TGTGCCAGCAGCGTAGCTGGCGGGGGGGTATACAATGAGCAGTTCTTC
CDR3 protein: CASSVAGGGVYNEQFF
J gene: TRBJ2-1
D gene: TRBD2
V gene: TRBV9
clone size: .

CDR3 DNA: TGTGCCAGCAGCTTTTTAGGGGGGGACCCTAGCACAGATACGCAGTATTTT
CDR3 protein: CASSFLGGDPSTDTQYF
J gene: TRBJ2-3
D gene: .
V gene: TRBV7-2
clone size: .

CDR3 DNA: TGTGCCAGCAGCGGCGGAAGCTCCTATAATTCACCCCTCCACTTT
CDR3 protein: CASSGGSSYNSPLHF
J gene: TRBJ1-6
D gene: .
V gene: TRBV5-6
clone size: .

CDR3 DNA: TGCGCCAGCAGCTTGGGACTAGCGGGAGGTGAAGATACGCAGTATTTT
CDR3 protein: CASSLGLAGGEDTQYF
J gene: TRBJ2-3
D gene: TRBD2
V gene: TRBV5-1
clone size: once

CDR3 DNA: TGTGCCAGCAGCCAAGATCGGACTAGCGGGGTCTCCTACAATGAGCAGTTCTTC
CDR3 protein: CASSQDRTSGVSYNEQFF
J gene: TRBJ2-1
D gene: TRBD2
V gene: TRBV3-1/TRBV3-2
clone size: many

CDR3 DNA: TGTGCCAGCAGCAAAGACGGGCAGGGGGCCTACGAGCAGTACTTC
CDR3 protein: CASSKDGQGAYEQYF
J gene: TRBJ2-7
D gene: TRBD1
V gene: TRBV7-2
clone size: .

CDR3 DNA: TGTGCCAGCAGCCCGCCGGGACTGCGCACAGATACGCAGTATTTT
CDR3 protein: CASSPPGLRTDTQYF
J gene: TRBJ2-3
D gene: .
V gene: TRBV5-4
clone size: .

CDR3 DNA: TGTGCCACCTCAGAGTCTAGCGGGCGGTACTACGAGCAGTACTTC
CDR3 protein: CATSESSGRYYEQYF
J gene: TRBJ2-7
D gene: TRBD2
V gene: TRBV6-6
clone size: .

CDR3 DNA: TGTGCCAGCAGGGACCTGGGACAGGGGCCAACAGGGGAGCAGTTCTTC
CDR3 protein: CASRDLGQGPTGEQFF
J gene: TRBJ2-1
D gene: TRBD1
V gene: TRBV2
clone size: .

CDR3 DNA: TGTGCCAGTAGTATAGGAGGTAACAATGAGCAGTTCTTC
CDR3 protein: CASSIGGNNEQFF
J gene: TRBJ2-1
D gene: .
V gene: TRBV19
clone size: .

CDR3 DNA: TGTGCCAGCAGTACGGACAGGACGAACACCGGGGAGCTGTTTTTT
CDR3 protein: CASSTDRTNTGELFF
J gene: TRBJ2-2
D gene: TRBD1
V gene: TRBV7-3
clone size: .

CDR3 DNA: TGTGCCAGCTCACCACCGGGTTGGGGGACAGCGTACAATGAGCAGTTCTTC
CDR3 protein: CASSPPGWGTAYNEQFF
J gene: TRBJ2-1
D gene: TRBD1
V gene: TRBV18
clone size: .

CDR3 DNA: TGTGCCAGTTCGGGACAGCGAACGAGATCCGGGGAGCTGTTTTTT
CDR3 protein: CASSGQRTRSGELFF
J gene: TRBJ2-2
D gene: TRBD1
V gene: TRBV11-3
clone size: few

CDR3 DNA: TGTGCCAGTAGTAGGACAGGGCCTACGAACACTGAAGCTTTCTTT
CDR3 protein: CASSRTGPTNTEAFF
J gene: TRBJ1-1
D gene: TRBD1
V gene: TRBV19
clone size: .

CDR3 DNA: TGTGCCAGCAGCTTAGGAGGACTAGCGCTAGGTAATGAGCAGTTCTTC
CDR3 protein: CASSLGGLALGNEQFF
J gene: TRBJ2-1
D gene: TRBD2
V gene: TRBV11-2
clone size: .

CDR3 DNA: TGTGCCAGCAGTTCCCACAGGAGACAGGAGCTGTTTTTT
CDR3 protein: CASSSHRRQELFF
J gene: TRBJ2-2
D gene: .
V gene: TRBV12-3/TRBV12-4
clone size: few

CDR3 DNA: TGTGCCAGTAGTATCCGGACAGGGACCGCCTACCGTAACTATGGCTACACCTTC
CDR3 protein: CASSIRTGTAYRNYGYTF
J gene: TRBJ1-2
D gene: TRBD1
V gene: TRBV19
clone size: .

CDR3 DNA: TGTGCTAGCAGCTCGACACAGGGAGAGACCCAGTACTTC
CDR3 protein: CASSSTQGETQYF
J gene: TRBJ2-5
D gene: .
V gene: TRBV7-7
clone size: .

CDR3 DNA: TGTGCCAGCAGCCTCCGACAGGGTACGGGTGAGCAGTTCTTC
CDR3 protein: CASSLRQGTGEQFF
J gene: TRBJ2-1
D gene: TRBD1
V gene: TRBV2
clone size: .

CDR3 DNA: TGTGCCAGCTCACCATGGGATGGGGCTGGCTACACCTTC
CDR3 protein: CASSPWDGAGYTF
J gene: TRBJ1-2
D gene: .
V gene: TRBV18
clone size: few

CDR3 DNA: TGTGCCAGCAGCTTAGCGAGGGGGCGCGGAGAGACCCAGTACTTC
CDR3 protein: CASSLARGRGETQYF
J gene: TRBJ2-5
D gene: TRBD1
V gene: TRBV7-8
clone size: .

CDR3 DNA: TGTGCCAGCAGCCCAGCTCGTAGGGACTACAACAATGAGCAGTTCTTC
CDR3 protein: CASSPARRDYNNEQFF
J gene: TRBJ2-1
D gene: TRBD2
V gene: TRBV7-9
clone size: .

CDR3 DNA: TGTGCCAGCCAGACTAGCGGGGGGGCCTACGAGCAGTACTTC
CDR3 protein: CASQTSGGAYEQYF
J gene: TRBJ2-7
D gene: TRBD2
V gene: TRBV6-5
clone size: once